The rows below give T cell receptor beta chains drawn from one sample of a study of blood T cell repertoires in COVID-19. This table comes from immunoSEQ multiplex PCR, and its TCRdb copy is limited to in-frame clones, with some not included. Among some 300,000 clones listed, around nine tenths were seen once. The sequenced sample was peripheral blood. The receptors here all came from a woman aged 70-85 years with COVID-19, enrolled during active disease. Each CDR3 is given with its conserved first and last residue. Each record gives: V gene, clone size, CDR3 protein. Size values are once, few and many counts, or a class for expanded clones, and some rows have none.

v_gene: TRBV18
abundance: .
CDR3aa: CASTGTGGRFDSPLHF

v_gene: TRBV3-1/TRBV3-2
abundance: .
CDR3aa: CASTLRTLRGGATEAFF

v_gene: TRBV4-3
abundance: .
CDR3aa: CASSQDRPGGVYNEQFF

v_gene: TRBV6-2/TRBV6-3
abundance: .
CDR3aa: CASSYSRGYEQYF

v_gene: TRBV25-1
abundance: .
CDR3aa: CASSAAGTGRSPLHF

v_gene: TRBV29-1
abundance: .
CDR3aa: CSVSPLSLRETQYF

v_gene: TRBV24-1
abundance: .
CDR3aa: CATSDPQGAGNTIYF

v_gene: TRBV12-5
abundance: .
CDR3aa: CASGLGQGRSETQYF

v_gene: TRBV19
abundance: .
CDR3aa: CASSTGGRGTEAFF

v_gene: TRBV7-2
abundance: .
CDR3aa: CASSLFGGAGVTDTQYF

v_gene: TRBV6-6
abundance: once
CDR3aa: CASSLGGSNTEAFF

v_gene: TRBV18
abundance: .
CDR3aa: CASSLGGTANSGNTIYF

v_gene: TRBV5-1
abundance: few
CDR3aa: CASSLGAQGNEQFF

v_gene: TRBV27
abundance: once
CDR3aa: CASSFRQGIEEKLFF

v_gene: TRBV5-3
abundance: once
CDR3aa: CARSSIRAWDGWPQHF

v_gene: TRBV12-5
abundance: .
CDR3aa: CASGLGQGSTGELFF

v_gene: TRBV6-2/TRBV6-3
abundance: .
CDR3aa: CASSQRQGFGELFF

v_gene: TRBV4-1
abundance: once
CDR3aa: CASSLTGTGRKSSNTIYF

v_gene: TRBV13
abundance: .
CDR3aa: CASSLNWPGGPYNEQFF

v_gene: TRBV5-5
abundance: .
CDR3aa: CASSPKGLDTEAFF

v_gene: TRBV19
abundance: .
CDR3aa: CASRTGGNKMNTEAFF

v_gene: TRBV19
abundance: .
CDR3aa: CASRNRGWGYTF

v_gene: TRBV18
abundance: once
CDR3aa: CASSPTGQNYGYTF